A single sample gave rise to the 20 T cell receptor beta chains below, sequenced in a study of T cells in Graves' hyperthyroidism and ophthalmopathy (dated by TCRdb to 2018 to 2020). Receptor amplification or capture employed multiplex PCR. TCRdb records Illumina HiSeq 2000 as the sequencer. The TCR beta CDR3 regions were amplified from the RNA transcripts. The first round of RT-PCR for the TCR CDR3 was performed with the HTBI primer set and the Qiagen OneStep RT-PCR kit. Using fastp trimming at Q25 and MiXCR clonotype assembly, TCRdb reanalyzed the public sequencing data and kept in-frame beta chains. Each record represents a unique CDR3 protein, reported with the most common genes and DNA among its rows. Within this sample are roughly 400,000 distinct CDR3 sequences, with over 12% of them counted one time only. Of the sample, 25% to 30% falls within the top ten clones. The sample was blood. The receptor source for this set is a man aged 45-65 years with Graves' ophthalmopathy.

V is TRBV5-1 and J is TRBJ2-1, with 7 bases matching TRBD2. Germline lookup yields CDR1 SGHRS and CDR2 YFSETQ. Trimming took 1 base from V and 3 from J; bases not matched to a gene: 7. CDR3 length equals 16 residues. CDR3 coding DNA: TGCGCCAGCAGCTTGTCCGGCGGGGGAAACTACAATGAGCAGTTCTTC. Translation gives CASSLSGGGNYNEQFF. Supplemented by reference TRBV5-1 and TRBJ2-1, the full variable domain reads KAGVTQTPRYLIKTRGQQVTLSCSPISGHRSVSWYQQTPGQGLQFLFEYFSETQRNKGNFPGRFSGRQFSNSRSEMNVSTLELGDSALYLCASSLSGGGNYNEQFFGPGTRLTVL.

There are many counts of this clonotype. This sequence joins TRBV10-3 and TRBJ2-7, with 7 bases aligning to TRBD2. The trim removed 2 bases at V and 6 bases at J, leaving 4 bases unmatched. This CDR3 region has 13 residues. In germline, CDR1 is ENHRY, CDR2 SYGVKD. For the CDR3, the DNA is TGTGCCATCAGTGAGGGACTAGATAGCGAGCAGTACTTC. This encodes CAISEGLDSEQYF.

This chain joins TRBV7-3 and TRBJ2-1; TRBD2 might be the D (7 bases). This CDR3 has 16 residues. Looked up from germline, CDR1 is SGHTA and CDR2 is FQGTGA. The V end lost 0 bases, the J end lost 6 bases, and 15 bases lay between the germline ends. CDR3 amino acids: CASSLTGGRVSNEQFF. In DNA, the CDR3 is TGTGCCAGCAGCTTAACGGGGGGGCGCGTATCCAATGAGCAGTTCTTC.

This clonotype occurred many times. V and J are TRBV6-1 and TRBJ2-1; D might be TRBD2 (6 bases). The CDR3 extends over 16 amino acids. Trimming took off 5 bases at V and 5 bases at J, with 19 bases between the two ends. Germline CDR1 MNHNS, CDR2 SASEGT. CDR3 in amino acids: CASSLRQPGLDNEQFF. For the CDR3, the DNA is TGTGCCAGCAGTCTAAGACAACCGGGACTTGACAATGAGCAGTTCTTC.

The sample holds many counts of this clonotype. The V call is TRBV4-1, the J call TRBJ2-3; D call uncertain. V was trimmed by 2 bases and J by 2 bases, leaving 5 bases between them. CDR1 and CDR2 from the germline V gene are MGHRA and YSYEKL. The CDR3 is 13 amino acids. The CDR3 DNA is TGCGCCAGCAGCCAAACAGCCACAGATACGCAGTATTTT. It is translated as CASSQTATDTQYF.

This clonotype was counted a few times. The rearrangement links TRBV24-1 to TRBJ2-7; TRBD2 matches at 13 bases. The V gene end was trimmed by 6 bases and the J gene end by 2 bases; junction bases not matched to a gene: 21. CDR3 length equals 21 residues. Germline CDR1 KGHDR, CDR2 SFDVKD. For the CDR3, the DNA is TGTGCCACCAGTTCACGTGGGTTAATACCGAGGGGACTAGCGGGACCCTACGAGCAGTACTTC. It is translated as CATSSRGLIPRGLAGPYEQYF.

This clonotype has ten or more counts. V gene TRBV4-2 combines with J gene TRBJ1-1, with 8 positions matching TRBD1. Germline V gene sequence: CDR1 LGHNA, CDR2 YNFKEQ. This CDR3 comprises 16 residues. The V segment lost 3 bases and the J segment 0 bases; nucleotides outside the gene matches: 6. The CDR3 sequence: CASSHGTGGLNTEAFF. DNA for the CDR3: TGTGCCAGCAGCCATGGGACAGGCGGGTTGAACACTGAAGCTTTCTTT.

At least ten counts were recorded for this clonotype. J is TRBJ1-3 and V is TRBV6-5; D call uncertain. Trimming cost V 2 bases and J 4 bases, with 15 bases left between them. The CDR3 is 16 amino acids. Germline V gives CDR1 MNHEY, CDR2 SVGAGI. This CDR3 is CASSYQRSTTGNTIYF. The CDR3 DNA is TGTGCCAGCAGTTACCAACGCTCTACAACCGGAAACACCATATATTTT.

V and J are TRBV11-2 and TRBJ1-4, with 8 bases matching TRBD1. The ends lost 4 bases at V and 0 bases at J; junction bases unmatched: 4. CDR3 size: 16 residues. CDR1 is SGHAT, CDR2 FQNNGV, per germline. CDR3 nucleotides: TGTGCCAGCAGCTGGGGACAGGTTGCAACTAATGAAAAACTGTTTTTT. Its translation: CASSWGQVATNEKLFF.

This sequence joins TRBV10-3 and TRBJ1-1; D gene uncertain. The ends were cut back, 10 bases at V and 1 base at J, with 7 bases in the middle. CDR1 and CDR2 from the germline V gene are ENHRY and SYGVKD. This CDR3 has 11 residues. CDR3 coding DNA: TGTGCCACAAAAAAGAACACTGAAGCTTTCTTT. It encodes CATKKNTEAFF.

This clonotype was counted ten times or more. V usage is TRBV30 and J usage is TRBJ2-1; D is tentatively TRBD1 or TRBD2 (7 bases each). V was pared by 2 bases and J by 8 bases, with 16 bases between. The CDR3 length is 14 residues. The germline V gene has CDR1 GTSNPN and CDR2 SVGIG (reference sequence). The CDR3 region is CAWSTHRGGDEQFF. The CDR3 DNA follows: TGTGCCTGGAGTACACACAGGGGAGGGGATGAGCAGTTCTTC. Full variable domain (rest looked up from reference TRBV30 and TRBJ2-1): SQTIHQWPATLVQPVGSPLSLECTVEGTSNPNLYWYRQAAGRGLQLLFYSVGIGQISSEVPQNLSASRPQDRQFILSSKKLLLSDSGFYLCAWSTHRGGDEQFFGPGTRLTVL.

To note about this clonotype: This CDR3 fails to terminate in the conserved phenylalanine or tryptophan, so it likely reflects a read error. This chain joins TRBV5-8 and TRBJ2-1; 8 bases match TRBD1. The germline CDR1 and CDR2 sequences are SGHTS and YDEGEE. Trimming at V came to 4 bases and at J to 6 bases, leaving 12 bases not matched to a gene. The CDR3 has 16 amino acids. The CDR3 nucleotides are TGTGCCAGCAGCCAAGGCGGACAGGGATGGGGCAATGAGCAGTTCCTC. Protein sequence: CASSQGGQGWGNEQFL.

On this clonotype itself: A read error may produce the germline difference seen at one junction end. The rearrangement links TRBV6-1 to TRBJ1-1; D is undetermined. This CDR3 has 11 residues. Germline-derived CDR1 and CDR2 are MNHNS and SASEGT. The CDR3 sequence is CASSMNTEASF. The CDR3 nucleotides are TGTGCCAGCAGTATGAACACTGAAGCTTCCTTT.

This clonotype was counted at least ten times. The rearrangement joins TRBV12-3 or TRBV12-4 to TRBJ2-7, with D possibly being TRBD2 (6 bases). V was trimmed by 3 bases and J by 2 bases, leaving 14 bases between them. This CDR3 has 15 residues. In DNA, the CDR3 is TGTGCCAGCAGTTTGGGGAGGACGGTTACCTACGAGCAGTACTTC. This encodes CASSLGRTVTYEQYF.

The chain recombines TRBV24-1 with TRBJ2-2; tentative D call: TRBD1 (5 bases). Germline CDR1 and CDR2: KGHDR and SFDVKD. This CDR3 is 15 amino acids long. V lost 4 bases to trimming and J lost 2 bases, with 10 bases between them. The CDR3 loop reads CATSDPTDNTGELFF. In nucleotides, the CDR3 is TGTGCCACCAGTGACCCGACAGACAACACCGGGGAGCTGTTTTTT.

This clonotype was counted at least ten times. The V and J genes are TRBV7-8 and TRBJ2-3; the D is unclear. CDR1 and CDR2 from the germline V gene are SGHVS and FQNEAQ. The CDR3 contains 13 residues. Trimming took 3 bases from V and 6 from J, leaving 10 bases between them. The CDR3 reads CASSFESDDTQYF. CDR3 DNA: TGTGCCAGCAGCTTCGAGTCGGACGATACGCAGTATTTT. Full variable domain (remainder filled in from reference TRBV7-8 and TRBJ2-3): GAGVSQSPRYKVAKRGQDVALRCDPISGHVSLFWYQQALGQGPEFLTYFQNEAQLDKSGLPSDRFFAERPEGSVSTLKIQRTQQEDSAVYLCASSFESDDTQYFGPGTRLTVL.

This clonotype came up many times. This chain uses TRBV12-3 or TRBV12-4 with TRBJ2-7, with 10 bases lining up with TRBD2. The CDR3 runs 17 residues. V gave up 3 bases and J gave up 4 bases; unmatched junction bases: 12. The CDR3 DNA follows: TGTGCCAGCAGTTTTAAATCCAGCGGGAGGGCTATTTACGAGCAGTACTTC. This codes for CASSFKSSGRAIYEQYF.

This rearrangement joins TRBV12-3 or TRBV12-4 to TRBJ1-4, with a possible D match to TRBD1 (5 bases). The V gene lost 5 bases and the J gene lost 6 bases, with 16 bases spanning the gap. This CDR3 has 15 amino acids. Written as DNA, the CDR3 is TGTGCCAGCAGTAATACCCCCGGGGGGTATGAAAAACTGTTTTTT. Protein: CASSNTPGGYEKLFF.

The chain employs TRBV4-2 and TRBJ1-5, with D unresolved. The V gene lost 1 base and the J gene lost 1 base, with 8 bases spanning the gap. CDR3 length equals 15 residues. Germline CDR1 and CDR2: LGHNA and YNFKEQ. The CDR3 DNA follows: TGTGCCAGCAGCCAAGCGGGCGGAAGCAATCAGCCCCAGCATTTT. Translated: CASSQAGGSNQPQHF.

This clonotype was seen ten or more times. The chain has TRBV5-1 and TRBJ2-1, with 14 positions matching TRBD2. The germline CDR1 and CDR2 sequences are SGHRS and YFSETQ. This CDR3 is 17 amino acids long. The junction had 5 bases not matched to a gene; V was cut back by 4 bases and J by 2 bases. CDR3 amino acids: CASSPGLAGVAYNEQFF. CDR3 nucleotides: TGCGCCAGCAGCCCGGGACTAGCGGGAGTGGCCTACAATGAGCAGTTCTTC.